A single sample gave rise to the 19 T cell receptor beta chains below, sequenced in a study of T cells after posttransplantation cyclophosphamide. Measured with immunoSEQ multiplex PCR; TCRdb has only the in-frame clones, and not every one. The sample records around 6,000 clones, approximately 82% being singletons. Treatment was busulfan-fludarabine conditioning, a marrow graft, and cyclophosphamide on days +3 and +4. This material consisted of CD8+ T cells sorted from PBMCs, taken about 1,500 days after allogeneic stem cell transplant with posttransplant cyclophosphamide. The receptors stem from a female patient aged 50-60 years who received an allogeneic stem cell transplant from a related donor, was CMV-positive, and had no GVHD. Some T cells could come from the graft donor.

CDR3 protein: CASSPRGGYEQYF. For the CDR3, the DNA is TGTGCCAGCAGCCCCCGGGGAGGGTACGAGCAGTACTTC. The chain combines TRBV27 with TRBJ2-7; TRBD2 aligns across 7 bases. From germline, CDR1 is MNHEY and CDR2 SMNVEV (reference sequence). V lost 6 bases and J lost 4; bases outside the gene matches: 6. The CDR3 spans 13 residues.

The sample holds one count of this clone. CDR3 DNA: TGTGCCAGCAGCCCCCCGACAGGGAACACTGAAGCTTTCTTT. Its translation: CASSPPTGNTEAFF. The chain is built from TRBV7-3 and TRBJ1-1, with D perhaps TRBD1 (6 bases). Germline V gene lookup returns CDR1 SGHTA and CDR2 FQGTGA. Trimming left V 5 bases short and J 1 base short, with 11 bases between. This CDR3 comprises 14 residues.

V gene TRBV7-9 combines with J gene TRBJ1-1, with unresolved D. The CDR3 length is 13 residues. Germline V CDR1 and CDR2: SEHNR, FQNEAQ (reference sequence). The CDR3 nucleotides are TGTGCTCCCAGATTTCGGGTCCGCACTGAAGCTTTCTTT. Translating it yields CAPRFRVRTEAFF.

This clone was picked up a small number of times. The V call is TRBV7-9, the J call TRBJ1-5; D might be TRBD1 (5 bases). The germline V and J ends were trimmed by 3 bases and 3 bases, with 12 bases remaining between them. There are 15 residues in the CDR3. Germline V gene data show CDR1 as SEHNR and CDR2 as FQNEAQ (reference sequence). CDR3 DNA: TGTGCCAGCAGCTTCTTAGGGGAACCCAATCAGCCCCAGCATTTT. This gives the protein CASSFLGEPNQPQHF.

In DNA, the CDR3 is TGTGCCAGCAGTTTTGGACAGGGGTCCTACGAGCAGTACTTC. Protein: CASSFGQGSYEQYF. This chain links TRBV28 with TRBJ2-7, with 9 positions matching TRBD1. The germline gives CDR1 MDHEN, CDR2 SYDVKM. This CDR3 spans 14 amino acids. Unmatched junction bases numbered 1, after V lost 3 bases and J lost 1 base.

The chain carries TRBV9 and TRBJ2-7; TRBD2 agrees at 7 bases. The CDR3 consists of 15 residues. From germline, CDR1 is SGDLS and CDR2 YYNGEE. After removal of 4 bases from V and 6 bases from J, the junction contained 13 bases not matched to a gene. The DNA for the CDR3 is TGTGCCAGCAGCCCGCCTGCGGGAGTTGTCGGCGAGCAGTACTTC. Residues: CASSPPAGVVGEQYF.

This clone was counted a single time. This sequence joins TRBV15 and TRBJ2-3, with TRBD2 as a possible D gene (6 bases). The CDR3 is 16 amino acids. Germline assignment: CDR1 LNHNV and CDR2 YYDKDF (reference sequence). The V gene lost 0 bases and the J gene lost 2 bases, with 12 bases spanning the gap. CDR3 loop: CATSREVVDYTDTQYF. For the CDR3, the DNA is TGTGCCACCAGCAGAGAAGTAGTGGACTACACAGATACGCAGTATTTT. Using reference TRBV15 and TRBJ2-3 for the parts outside the CDR3, the full variable domain is DAMVIQNPRYQVTQFGKPVTLSCSQTLNHNVMYWYQQKSSQAPKLLFHYYDKDFNNEADTPDNFQSRRPNTSFCFLDIRSPGLGDTAMYLCATSREVVDYTDTQYFGPGTRLTVL.

V is TRBV6-1 and J is TRBJ2-7; D might be TRBD1 (6 bases). V shed 3 bases and J shed 2 bases, with 11 bases lying between them. CDR3 length: 14 amino acids. Germline V gene lookup returns CDR1 MNHNS and CDR2 SASEGT. The CDR3 sequence is CASSEGAHAYEQYF. Written as DNA, the CDR3 is TGTGCCAGCAGTGAGGGGGCTCATGCCTACGAGCAGTACTTC.

CDR3 amino acids: CASHRGPAPNTEAFF. The CDR3 DNA follows: TGTGCCAGCCACAGGGGCCCTGCCCCAAACACTGAAGCTTTCTTT. The chain joins TRBV6-5 to TRBJ1-1; 7 bases match TRBD1. The CDR3 sequence is 15 residues long. Trimming took 8 bases from V and 2 from J; bases not matched to a gene: 11. Looked up from germline, CDR1 is MNHEY and CDR2 is SVGAGI.

DNA for the CDR3: TGTGCCAGCAGCCAGCGCGCTAGCGGGGATCAGCAGTTCTTC. This codes for CASSQRASGDQQFF. The genes are TRBV11-2 and TRBJ2-1; 9 nucleotides line up with TRBD2. The germline V gene has CDR1 SGHAT and CDR2 FQNNGV. The CDR3 spans 14 residues. V lost 5 bases and J lost 11; bases outside the gene matches: 10.

The chain uses TRBV9 and TRBJ2-3; 11 nucleotides line up with TRBD2. The CDR3 is made up of 15 amino acids. J was trimmed by 2 bases and V by 4 bases; bases with no gene match: 3. CDR1 and CDR2 (germline): SGDLS, YYNGEE. CDR3 region: CASSPSGRNTDTQYF. CDR3 in DNA: TGTGCCAGCAGCCCTAGCGGGAGGAACACAGATACGCAGTATTTT.

This clone was counted between two and nine times. Within the sample, other DNA sequences also encode this same CDR3. The rearrangement uses TRBV28 and TRBJ2-7, with 9 bases lining up with TRBD1. V lost 3 bases and J lost 2; bases outside the gene matches: 2. The CDR3 sequence is 14 residues long. The germline gives CDR1 MDHEN, CDR2 SYDVKM. CDR3 nucleotides: TGTGCCAGCAGTTTTGGACAGGGGCCCTACGAGCAGTACTTC. Residues: CASSFGQGPYEQYF.

The V and J genes are TRBV5-8 and TRBJ1-2, with D maybe TRBD1 (5 bases). The CDR3 has 14 amino acids. Deletions cut 0 bases from V and 6 bases from J, with 12 bases between. Germline V gene data show CDR1 as SGHTS and CDR2 as YDEGEE. The CDR3 coding sequence is TGTGCCAGCAGCTTGGTCCAGGGTAGGGATGGCTACACCTTC. Amino acids: CASSLVQGRDGYTF.

The V call is TRBV16, the J call TRBJ2-1; D unresolved. The CDR3 contains 14 residues. Germline V gives CDR1 KGHSY, CDR2 FQNENV. With 4 bases removed from V and 5 bases from J, the gap between germline ends came to 12 bases. CDR3 DNA sequence: TGTGCCAGCAGCCCAATGGCCACAAACAATGAGCAGTTCTTC. It codes for CASSPMATNNEQFF.

The CDR3 DNA follows: TGTGCCAGCAGCTTAGTAACTAGCGGTTCCTACGAGCAGTACTTC. It translates to CASSLVTSGSYEQYF. The chain uses TRBV7-9 and TRBJ2-7, with TRBD2 matching 8 bases. Germline trimming cut 1 base from V and 1 base from J; bases unmatched to any gene: 3. CDR3 length: 15 amino acids. Germline CDR1 reads SEHNR; CDR2 reads FQNEAQ (reference sequence).

The chain carries TRBV11-2 and TRBJ1-2, with D perhaps matching TRBD1 (5 bases). CDR3 length: 12 residues. From germline, CDR1 is SGHAT and CDR2 FQNNGV. With 5 bases removed from V and 5 bases from J, the gap between germline ends came to 9 bases. CDR3 DNA sequence: TGTGCCAGCAGCGATGGGGGGTATGGCTACACCTTC. This codes for CASSDGGYGYTF.

The rearrangement uses TRBV13 and TRBJ2-7; tentatively, D is TRBD1 (5 bases). This CDR3 has 14 amino acids. Germline CDR1 reads PRHDT; CDR2 reads FYEKMQ (reference sequence). The germline V and J ends were trimmed by 2 bases and 0 bases, with 8 bases remaining between them. The CDR3 nucleotides are TGTGCCAGCAGCTTATGGGGCCGCTCCTACGAGCAGTACTTC. This translates into CASSLWGRSYEQYF.

This clone was counted a single time. The chain combines TRBV11-2 with TRBJ2-2, with D maybe TRBD2 (7 bases). The V end lost 1 base, the J end lost 6 bases, and 18 bases lay between the germline ends. This CDR3 has 17 amino acids. The germline V gene has CDR1 SGHAT and CDR2 FQNNGV. CDR3 amino acids: CASSLARGAHLSGELFF. Written as DNA, the CDR3 is TGTGCCAGCAGCTTAGCCCGGGGGGCGCATTTATCCGGGGAGCTGTTTTTT.

V gene TRBV4-2 combines with J gene TRBJ2-1, with TRBD2 identical over 8 bases. CDR1 is LGHNA, CDR2 YNFKEQ, per germline. The CDR3 consists of 16 residues. Germline trimming cut 1 base from V and 7 bases from J; bases unmatched to any gene: 9. The chain's CDR3 is CASSQAETSVFNEQFF. The CDR3 DNA is TGTGCCAGCAGCCAAGCCGAGACTAGCGTGTTTAATGAGCAGTTCTTC.